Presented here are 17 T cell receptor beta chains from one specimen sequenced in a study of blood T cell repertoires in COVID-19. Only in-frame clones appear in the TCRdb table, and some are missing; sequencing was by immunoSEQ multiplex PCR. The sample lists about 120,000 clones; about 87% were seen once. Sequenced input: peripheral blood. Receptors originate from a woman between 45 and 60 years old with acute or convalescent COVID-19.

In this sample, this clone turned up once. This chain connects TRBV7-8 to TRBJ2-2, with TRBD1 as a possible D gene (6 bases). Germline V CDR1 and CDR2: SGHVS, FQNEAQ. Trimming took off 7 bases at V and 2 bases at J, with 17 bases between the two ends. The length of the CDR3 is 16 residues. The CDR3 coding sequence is TGTGCCAGCACCCCGGCGGGCAGGGGTAACACCGGGGAGCTGTTTTTT. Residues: CASTPAGRGNTGELFF.

The CDR3 sequence: CASSQDPYPAEGLEQYF. CDR3 sequence (DNA): TGCGCCAGCAGCCAAGATCCTTATCCCGCGGAGGGCCTGGAGCAGTACTTC. The chain is built from TRBV4-1 and TRBJ2-7, with TRBD2 as a possible D gene (6 bases). V was shortened by 0 bases and J by 7 bases, with 22 bases between the two germline ends. This CDR3 has 17 amino acids. Germline V CDR1 and CDR2: MGHRA, YSYEKL.

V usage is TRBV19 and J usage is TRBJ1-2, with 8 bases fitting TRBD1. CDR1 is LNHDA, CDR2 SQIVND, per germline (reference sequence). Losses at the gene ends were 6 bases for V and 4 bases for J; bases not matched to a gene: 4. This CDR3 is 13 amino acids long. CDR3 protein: CASSLDRVYGYTF. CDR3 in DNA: TGTGCCAGTAGCCTGGACAGGGTCTATGGCTACACCTTC.

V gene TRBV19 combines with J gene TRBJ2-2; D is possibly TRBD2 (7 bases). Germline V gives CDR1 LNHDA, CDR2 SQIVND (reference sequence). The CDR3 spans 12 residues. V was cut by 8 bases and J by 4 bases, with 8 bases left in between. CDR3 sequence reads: CASRGATGELFF. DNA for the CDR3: TGTGCCAGTCGGGGGGCCACCGGGGAGCTGTTTTTT.

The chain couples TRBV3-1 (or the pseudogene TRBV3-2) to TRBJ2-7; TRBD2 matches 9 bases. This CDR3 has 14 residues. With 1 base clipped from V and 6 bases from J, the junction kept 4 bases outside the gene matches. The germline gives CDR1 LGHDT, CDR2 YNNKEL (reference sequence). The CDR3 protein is CASSQVPAGGEQYF. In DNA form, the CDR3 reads TGTGCCAGCAGCCAAGTCCCAGCGGGAGGCGAGCAGTACTTC.

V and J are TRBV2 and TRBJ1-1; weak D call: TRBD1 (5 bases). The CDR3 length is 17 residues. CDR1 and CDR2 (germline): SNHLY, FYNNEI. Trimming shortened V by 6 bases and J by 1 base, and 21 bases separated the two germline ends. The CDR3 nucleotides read TGTGCCAGCAGGGACCCATCCGTCAGGGCCGGGAACACTGAAGCTTTCTTT. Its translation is CASRDPSVRAGNTEAFF.

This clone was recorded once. CDR3 residues: CASSSDLITGYTEAFF. As DNA, the CDR3 is TGCGCCAGCAGCTCAGACTTAATAACAGGGTATACTGAAGCTTTCTTT. J is TRBJ1-1 and V is TRBV4-1; TRBD1 might be the D (6 bases). The germline V gene encodes CDR1 MGHRA and CDR2 YSYEKL. V dropped 5 bases and J dropped 5 bases, with 21 bases sitting between them. The CDR3 totals 16 residues.

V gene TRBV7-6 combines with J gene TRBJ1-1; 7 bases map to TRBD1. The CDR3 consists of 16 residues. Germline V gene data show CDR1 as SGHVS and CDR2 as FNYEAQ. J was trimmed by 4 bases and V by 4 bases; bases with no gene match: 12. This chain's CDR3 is CASSSPGQNYRTEAFF. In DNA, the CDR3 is TGTGCCAGCAGCTCCCCGGGACAGAACTACCGCACTGAAGCTTTCTTT.

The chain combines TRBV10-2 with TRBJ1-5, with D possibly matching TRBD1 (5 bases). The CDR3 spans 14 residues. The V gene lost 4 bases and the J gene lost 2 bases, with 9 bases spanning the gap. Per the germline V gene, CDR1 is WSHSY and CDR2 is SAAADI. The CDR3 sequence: CASSGGAGNQPQHF. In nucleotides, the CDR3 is TGCGCCAGCAGTGGCGGGGCGGGCAATCAGCCCCAGCATTTT.

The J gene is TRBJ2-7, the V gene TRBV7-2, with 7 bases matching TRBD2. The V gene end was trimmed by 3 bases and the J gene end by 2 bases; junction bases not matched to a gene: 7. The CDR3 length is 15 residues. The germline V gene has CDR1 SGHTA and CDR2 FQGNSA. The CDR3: CASSFIPGLTYEQYF. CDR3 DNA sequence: TGTGCCAGCAGCTTTATCCCGGGACTAACCTACGAGCAGTACTTC.

The CDR3 is CASNAPGQHSNQPQHF. The CDR3 DNA follows: TGTGCCAGCAACGCCCCGGGACAGCATAGCAATCAGCCCCAGCATTTT. The V call is TRBV25-1, the J call TRBJ1-5, with 7 positions matching TRBD1. Germline CDR1 MGHDK, CDR2 SYGVNS. Trimming cost V 7 bases and J 0 bases; bases outside gene matches: 9. The CDR3 covers 16 residues.

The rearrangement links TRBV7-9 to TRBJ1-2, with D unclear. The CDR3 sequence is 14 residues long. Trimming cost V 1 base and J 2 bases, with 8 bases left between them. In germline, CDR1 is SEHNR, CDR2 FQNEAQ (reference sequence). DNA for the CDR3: TGTGCCAGCAGCTTAGTATCGGAGAACTATGGCTACACCTTC. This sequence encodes CASSLVSENYGYTF. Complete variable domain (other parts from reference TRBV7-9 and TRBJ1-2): DTGVSQNPRHKITKRGQNVTFRCDPISEHNRLYWYRQTLGQGPEFLTYFQNEAQLEKSRLLSDRFSAERPKGSFSTLEIQRTEQGDSAMYLCASSLVSENYGYTFGSGTRLTVV.

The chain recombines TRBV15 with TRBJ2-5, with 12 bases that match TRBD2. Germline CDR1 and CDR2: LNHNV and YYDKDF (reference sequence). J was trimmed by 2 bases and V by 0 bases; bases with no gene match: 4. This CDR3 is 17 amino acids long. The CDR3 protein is CATSREGGLAGQETQYF. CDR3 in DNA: TGTGCCACCAGCAGAGAGGGGGGACTAGCGGGTCAAGAGACCCAGTACTTC.

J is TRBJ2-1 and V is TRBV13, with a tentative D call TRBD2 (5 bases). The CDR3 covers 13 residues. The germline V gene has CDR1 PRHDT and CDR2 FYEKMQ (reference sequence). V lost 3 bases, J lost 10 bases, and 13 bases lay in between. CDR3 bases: TGTGCCAGCAGCTTCTACAGCGGACGGGAGCAGTTCTTC. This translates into CASSFYSGREQFF.

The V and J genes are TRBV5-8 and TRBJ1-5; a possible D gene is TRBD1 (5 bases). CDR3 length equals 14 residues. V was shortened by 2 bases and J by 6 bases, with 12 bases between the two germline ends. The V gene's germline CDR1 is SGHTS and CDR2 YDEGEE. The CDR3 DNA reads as TGTGCCAGCAGCTTCGGCCAGGGTGGTCAGCCCCAGCATTTT. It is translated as CASSFGQGGQPQHF.

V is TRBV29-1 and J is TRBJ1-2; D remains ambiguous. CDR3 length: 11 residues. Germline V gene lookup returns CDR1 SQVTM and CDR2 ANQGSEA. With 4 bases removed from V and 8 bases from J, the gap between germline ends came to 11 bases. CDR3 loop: CSVAGSGGYTF. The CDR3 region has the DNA TGCAGCGTTGCGGGGTCGGGAGGCTACACCTTC.

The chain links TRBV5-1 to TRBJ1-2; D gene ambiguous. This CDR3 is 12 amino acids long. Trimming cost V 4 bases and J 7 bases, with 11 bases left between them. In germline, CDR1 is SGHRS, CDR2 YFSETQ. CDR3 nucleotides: TGCGCCAGCAGCCCGAATACATCTGGCTACACCTTC. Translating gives CASSPNTSGYTF.